This TCR beta chain was sequenced for a study of cytomegalovirus exposure and HLA in healthy donors. Study-wide results and caveats: HLA-A and HLA-B allele assignments for most subjects were reportedly predicted accurately using TCR beta sequences. According to a later analysis, most TCR beta chains associated with CMV appeared HLA-restricted. Near-uniform donor sequencing depth was presumed by presence/absence analyses. Sequencing likely caused a cluster of highly shared sequence variants.

In the PCR, 60 Vbeta and 13 Jbeta primers were used. Clones were read by immunoSEQ multiplex PCR, and TCRdb kept only the in-frame ones, dropping some. The sample lists fewer than 250,000 clones, roughly 77% occurring once. V was clipped by 6 bases and J by 9 bases, with 15 bases between them. Per the germline V gene, CDR1 is LNHDA and CDR2 is SQIVND (reference sequence). The CDR3 covers 13 residues. Worth noting for this clone: Its target is unknown.

The chain employs TRBV19 and TRBJ1-5; D unclear. The sample consisted of PBMCs. The clonotype originates from a male donor in good health and CMV-seropositive. The CDR3 DNA sequence: TGTGCCAGTAGACCTTCCCCTGGAGCGCCCCAGCATTTT. It is translated as CASRPSPGAPQHF.